These 27 T cell receptor beta chains share one sample of origin, sequenced in a study of T cell repertoires in cytomegalovirus infection. TCRdb re-called the reads with MiXCR, one entry per CDR3 protein. The sample holds 200,000 to 300,000 distinct CDR3 sequences, roughly an eighth seen once. The sample comprised PBMCs. All receptors derive from a human donor in good health (CMV status not recorded). Some clones in this sample may be carry-over from other donors' samples.

The sample holds many counts of this clonotype. This chain joins TRBV7-2 and TRBJ2-1; the match to TRBD2 covers 12 bases. The CDR3 totals 15 residues. Germline-derived CDR1 and CDR2 are SGHTA and FQGNSA. Unmatched junction bases numbered 4, after V lost 5 bases and J lost 5 bases. CDR3 nucleotides: TGTGCCAGCAGCCCGACTAGCGGGGGACACAATGAGCAGTTCTTC. It translates to CASSPTSGGHNEQFF. The variable domain in full, completed from reference TRBV7-2 and TRBJ2-1, reads GAGVSQSPSNKVTEKGKDVELRCDPISGHTALYWYRQSLGQGLEFLIYFQGNSAPDKSGLPSDRFSAERTGGSVSTLTIQRTQQEDSAVYLCASSPTSGGHNEQFFGPGTRLTVL.

About this clonotype: This may arise from a read error, as a much more abundant clone is one base away. J is TRBJ2-1 and V is TRBV7-1; the match to TRBD1 covers 8 bases. TRBV7-1 is designated an ORF whose function remains uncertain. The CDR3 spans 18 residues. CDR3 nucleotides: TGTGCCAGCATGCCCGGGACAGGACAACAGAGCTCCTACAATGAGCAGCTCTTC. Its protein is CASMPGTGQQSSYNEQLF.

This clonotype was found many times. The chain couples TRBV7-9 to TRBJ2-1; 12 bases map to TRBD1. Germline V gives CDR1 SEHNR, CDR2 FQNEAQ (reference sequence). The CDR3 consists of 15 residues. The trim removed 3 bases at V and 4 bases at J, leaving 1 base unmatched. The chain's CDR3 is CASSLGQGAYNEQFF. The CDR3 coding sequence is TGTGCCAGCAGCTTGGGACAGGGGGCTTACAATGAGCAGTTCTTC.

This clonotype appeared a few times. The chain recombines TRBV11-3 with TRBJ1-1, with a weak D call TRBD1 (5 bases). Germline lookup yields CDR1 SGHNT and CDR2 YENEEA. Trimming pared 5 bases from V and 1 base from J, leaving 17 bases between. The CDR3 extends over 16 amino acids. In DNA form, the CDR3 reads TGTGCCAGCAGCCCCACCCGGGACTCGAAGAACACTGAAGCTTTCTTT. Amino acid sequence: CASSPTRDSKNTEAFF.

The genes are TRBV4-1 and TRBJ2-1, with D possibly TRBD1 on 6 matching bases. The CDR3 covers 16 residues. Trimming left V 0 bases short and J 6 bases short, with 15 bases between. The germline gives CDR1 MGHRA, CDR2 YSYEKL. CDR3 in DNA: TGCGCCAGCAGCCAAGAAAACAGGGTGGCCGGCAATGAGCAGTTCTTC. As protein: CASSQENRVAGNEQFF.

This clonotype was observed at least ten times. J is TRBJ1-4 and V is TRBV4-2; TRBD1 aligns across 7 bases. Trimming at V came to 1 base and at J to 0 bases, leaving 5 bases not matched to a gene. This CDR3 region has 17 residues. The germline V gene has CDR1 LGHNA and CDR2 YNFKEQ. CDR3 region: CASSQGPTGSTNEKLFF. The CDR3 region has the DNA TGTGCCAGCAGCCAAGGCCCGACAGGGTCAACTAATGAAAAACTGTTTTTT.

The chain combines TRBV2 with TRBJ2-1, with 11 bases identical to TRBD2. Germline assignment: CDR1 SNHLY and CDR2 FYNNEI. J gave up 4 bases and V 8 bases, and 4 bases lay outside the gene matches. This CDR3 region has 14 residues. The CDR3 DNA is TGTGCCAGCGGGGGACTAGCGGCTTACAATGAGCAGTTCTTC. Amino acids: CASGGLAAYNEQFF.

This clonotype was observed many times. This chain links TRBV7-9 with TRBJ2-3, with 9 bases aligning to TRBD2. J lost 4 bases, V lost 5 bases, and 4 bases had no gene match. The CDR3 runs to 14 residues. Germline V CDR1 and CDR2: SEHNR, FQNEAQ (reference sequence). The CDR3, as DNA: TGTGCCAGCAGCGATAGCGGGAGCGCAGATACGCAGTATTTT. This codes for CASSDSGSADTQYF. The complete variable domain, with remaining parts taken from reference TRBV7-9 and TRBJ2-3, reads DTGVSQNPRHKITKRGQNVTFRCDPISEHNRLYWYRQTLGQGPEFLTYFQNEAQLEKSRLLSDRFSAERPKGSFSTLEIQRTEQGDSAMYLCASSDSGSADTQYFGPGTRLTVL.

A word on this clonotype: The conserved phenylalanine or tryptophan normally closing the CDR3 is absent here, so this likely arose from a read error. The chain employs TRBV7-9 and TRBJ1-1; 8 bases match TRBD1. With 5 bases clipped from V and 1 base from J, the junction kept 9 bases outside the gene matches. CDR1 and CDR2 from the germline V gene are SEHNR and FQNEAQ (reference sequence). The CDR3 consists of 16 residues. The CDR3 region is CASSGARTGTNTEAFL. Here the CDR3 DNA reads TGTGCCAGCAGCGGCGCCAGGACAGGGACGAACACTGAAGCTTTCCTT.

The chain uses TRBV7-6 and TRBJ1-2; D call uncertain. V was cut by 4 bases and J by 4 bases, with 13 bases left in between. CDR1 SGHVS and CDR2 FNYEAQ come from the germline V gene. The CDR3 extends over 14 amino acids. This CDR3 reads CASSSTESGYGYTF. CDR3 coding DNA: TGTGCCAGCAGCTCTACAGAGTCCGGCTATGGCTACACCTTC.

In this sample, this clonotype turned up a few times. V is TRBV29-1 and J is TRBJ2-1; D is possibly TRBD1 or TRBD2 (5 bases each). Germline values: CDR1 SQVTM, CDR2 ANQGSEA. CDR3 size: 14 residues. V was clipped by 4 bases and J by 2 bases, with 12 bases between them. CDR3: CSVGGQGAYNEQFF. The CDR3 coding sequence is TGCAGCGTTGGAGGCCAGGGAGCCTACAATGAGCAGTTCTTC.

This clonotype showed up many times. The rearrangement links TRBV7-2 to TRBJ1-1; 9 nucleotides line up with TRBD1. The junction had 10 bases not matched to a gene; V was cut back by 5 bases and J by 6 bases. Germline assignment: CDR1 SGHTA and CDR2 FQGNSA. This CDR3 is 15 amino acids long. The CDR3 region is CASSPTGTGSSEAFF. As DNA, the CDR3 is TGTGCCAGCAGCCCCACCGGGACAGGGTCCTCTGAAGCTTTCTTT.

The sample holds a few counts of this clonotype. The V gene is TRBV20-1, the J gene TRBJ1-4; D is uncertain. V gave up 0 bases and J gave up 1 base, with 6 bases separating them. The CDR3 loop spans 14 amino acids. Germline loops: CDR1 DFQATT, CDR2 SNEGSKA (reference sequence). The CDR3 reads CSARDGVTNEKLFF. The CDR3 DNA reads as TGCAGTGCTAGAGATGGGGTAACTAATGAAAAACTGTTTTTT.

There are a few counts of this clonotype. The genes are TRBV5-1 and TRBJ2-1; the match to TRBD2 covers 7 bases. J lost 5 bases, V lost 0 bases, and 5 bases had no gene match. The germline gives CDR1 SGHRS, CDR2 YFSETQ. The CDR3 covers 15 residues. The CDR3 sequence is CASSLGRLANNEQFF. CDR3 nucleotides: TGCGCCAGCAGCTTGGGGAGACTAGCTAACAATGAGCAGTTCTTC.

In this sample, this clonotype turned up a few times. V usage is TRBV28 and J usage is TRBJ2-7; TRBD1 is a possible D gene (5 bases). Trimming left V 8 bases short and J 4 bases short, with 9 bases between. The CDR3 has 11 residues. Germline CDR1 is MDHEN and CDR2 is SYDVKM. CDR3 nucleotide sequence: TGTGCCAGCGTGGGGCAGTACGAGCAGTACTTC. This sequence encodes CASVGQYEQYF.

This clonotype was seen a handful of times. At one of its ends the junction is not consistent with the germline gene, which may arise from a read error. V usage is TRBV6-4 and J usage is TRBJ2-5; TRBD1 aligns across 8 bases. The germline CDR1 and CDR2 sequences are MRHNA and SNTAGT. The CDR3 runs 16 residues. The CDR3 bases are TGTGCCAGCAGTTCGCGACCTGGACAGGGTCAAGTGACCCAGTACTTC. It encodes CASSSRPGQGQVTQYF.

This sequence joins TRBV29-1 and TRBJ1-2; possible D gene TRBD1, 6 bases. The CDR3 extends over 12 amino acids. Deletions cut 4 bases from V and 6 bases from J, with 12 bases between. CDR1 is SQVTM and CDR2 is ANQGSEA in the germline V gene. The chain's CDR3 is CSVAGGADGYTF. CDR3 in DNA: TGCAGCGTTGCGGGGGGCGCGGATGGCTACACCTTC.

This clonotype was observed many times. The CDR3 DNA reads as TGTGCCAGCAGCTTAGCCAGCCCCTATAATTCACCCCTCCACTTT. It is translated as CASSLASPYNSPLHF. J is TRBJ1-6 and V is TRBV7-2; D is undetermined. Trimming removed 0 bases at V and 2 bases at J, with 5 bases between. Per the germline V gene, CDR1 is SGHTA and CDR2 is FQGNSA. The CDR3 has 15 amino acids.

With respect to this clonotype: A read error may be the cause here, since a much bigger clone is one base away. The chain joins TRBV6-6 to TRBJ1-4; D perhaps matches TRBD1 (6 bases). There are 13 residues in the CDR3. V was pared by 5 bases and J by 13 bases, with 17 bases between. Germline CDR1 and CDR2: MNHNY and SVGAGI (reference sequence). CDR3 loop: CASSNPQGGTLFF. In DNA, the CDR3 is TGTGCCAGCAGTAACCCACAGGGCGGGACACTGTTTTTT.

This clonotype was seen at least ten times. The chain carries TRBV7-2 and TRBJ2-7; D perhaps matches TRBD1 (6 bases). CDR1 SGHTA and CDR2 FQGNSA come from the germline V gene. The CDR3 sequence is 20 residues long. Trimming removed 1 base from V and 5 bases from J, with 30 bases in between. The CDR3 DNA is TGTGCCAGCAGCTTAGTTTCGGGACCACCTACAGGGCAAATAGGAAACGAGCAGTACTTC. Its protein is CASSLVSGPPTGQIGNEQYF.

This clonotype was observed many times. Given a much more abundant clone one base away, this may be a read error. This chain joins TRBV28 and TRBJ2-7, with unresolved D. The V gene's germline CDR1 is MDHEN and CDR2 SYDVKM. Trimming took 4 bases from V and 4 from J, leaving 8 bases between them. This CDR3 spans 12 amino acids. The CDR3 loop is CASSSTEYEQYF. As DNA, the CDR3 is TGTGCCAGCAGTTCTACAGAGTACGAGCAGTACTTC. The whole variable domain, remainder taken from reference TRBV28 and TRBJ2-7, is DVKVTQSSRYLVKRTGEKVFLECVQDMDHENMFWYRQDPGLGLRLIYFSYDVKMKEKGDIPEGYSVSREKKERFSLILESASTNQTSMYLCASSSTEYEQYFGPGTRLTVT.

This clonotype was detected only a few times. The chain employs TRBV19 and TRBJ1-2; a possible D gene is TRBD1 (5 bases). Per the germline V gene, CDR1 is LNHDA and CDR2 is SQIVND (reference sequence). This CDR3 comprises 14 residues. V lost 5 bases, J lost 4 bases, and 14 bases lay in between. In DNA, the CDR3 is TGTGCCAGTAGTCCTCAGGGAGAAGGCTATGGCTACACCTTC. Translation gives CASSPQGEGYGYTF.

This clonotype was counted ten times or more. This chain uses TRBV6-2 or TRBV6-3 with TRBJ2-7; TRBD2 aligns across 11 bases. The length of the CDR3 is 16 residues. Germline V lookup: CDR1 MNHEY, CDR2 SVGEGT. J was trimmed by 5 bases and V by 2 bases; bases with no gene match: 8. The CDR3 sequence: CASSYGTSGPLDEQYF. In DNA, the CDR3 is TGTGCCAGCAGTTACGGGACTAGCGGTCCTCTTGACGAGCAGTACTTC.

This clonotype appeared a single time. CDR3 protein: CASSLALEEETQYF. CDR3 DNA: TGTGCCAGCAGCTTAGCTCTCGAAGAAGAGACCCAGTACTTC. The chain uses TRBV7-2 and TRBJ2-5; no firm D call. The CDR3 covers 14 residues. Germline lookup yields CDR1 SGHTA and CDR2 FQGNSA. V shed 0 bases and J shed 3 bases, with 8 bases lying between them.

Many counts were recorded for this clonotype. The chain links TRBV7-2 to TRBJ2-1, with TRBD1 matching 8 bases. The germline CDR1 and CDR2 sequences are SGHTA and FQGNSA. The length of the CDR3 is 18 residues. J gave up 3 bases and V 1 base, and 11 bases lay outside the gene matches. CDR3 sequence reads: CASSLEQGAGRSYNEQFF. The CDR3 coding sequence is TGTGCCAGCAGCTTAGAGCAGGGGGCGGGGAGGAGCTACAATGAGCAGTTCTTC.

This clonotype came up a few times. J is TRBJ2-3 and V is TRBV18, with 11 bases aligning to TRBD2. Germline V gives CDR1 KGHSH, CDR2 LQKENI. This CDR3 region has 14 residues. The ends lost 3 bases at V and 9 bases at J; junction bases unmatched: 5. The CDR3 loop reads CASSPGTSGDTQYF. CDR3 coding DNA: TGTGCCAGCTCACCCGGGACTAGCGGAGACACGCAGTATTTT. The whole variable domain, filled in from reference TRBV18 and TRBJ2-3, reads NAGVMQNPRHLVRRRGQEARLRCSPMKGHSHVYWYRQLPEEGLKFMVYLQKENIIDESGMPKERFSAEFPKEGPSILRIQQVVRGDSAAYFCASSPGTSGDTQYFGPGTRLTVL.

In this sample, this clonotype turned up many times. The chain joins TRBV19 to TRBJ2-1; tentative D call: TRBD2 (5 bases). Germline CDR1 reads LNHDA; CDR2 reads SQIVND (reference sequence). The CDR3 consists of 13 residues. V shed 3 bases and J shed 14 bases, with 17 bases lying between them. The CDR3 DNA sequence: TGTGCCAGTAGTATTTTTAGCAGCGGAGTAAAGTTCTTC. Its protein product is CASSIFSSGVKFF.